This T cell receptor beta chain was recorded in a study of CXCR3-negative and CXCR3-positive naive CD8 T cells. Every CD8+ T cell subset underwent triplicate sorting at around 300,000 cells apiece. Among CD8+ T cells, naive ones were CD45RO-CCR7+CD27+CD95-. Via 5' RACE with UMI labels, TRB cDNA libraries were prepared. TCRdb reprocessed the 5' RACE reads and reports one entry per CDR3 protein, with no DNA. The table lists about 41,000 distinct CDR3 sequences. According to its frequency, this clonotype is medium-sized. CDR3 size: 16 residues. Germline CDR1 MGHRA, CDR2 YSYEKL. The material sequenced was naive CXCR3- CD8+ T cells from blood. Described subset: CD45RO-CCR7+CD27+CD95- naive CD8+ T cells lacking CXCR3 (TNR3-). J is TRBJ2-7 and V is TRBV4-1; TCRdb's assignment of TRBD1 cannot be checked, as there is no DNA. The TCR sequence derives from a human donor in good health. Some clones in this sample may be carry-over from other donors' samples. CDR3 protein: CASSQDTRTGGYEQYF.